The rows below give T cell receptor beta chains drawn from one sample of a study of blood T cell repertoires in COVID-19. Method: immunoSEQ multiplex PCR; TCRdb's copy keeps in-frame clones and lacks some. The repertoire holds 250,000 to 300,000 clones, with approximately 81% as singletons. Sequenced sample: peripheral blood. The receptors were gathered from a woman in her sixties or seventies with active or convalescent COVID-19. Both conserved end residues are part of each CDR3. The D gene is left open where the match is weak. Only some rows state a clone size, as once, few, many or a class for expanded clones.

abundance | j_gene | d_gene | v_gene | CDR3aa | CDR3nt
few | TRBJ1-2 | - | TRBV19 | CASSILGGGYTF | TGTGCCAGTAGTATATTGGGGGGAGGCTACACCTTC
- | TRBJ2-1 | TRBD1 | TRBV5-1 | CASSFGDSLSSYNEQFF | TGCGCCAGCAGCTTCGGGGACAGCCTTAGCTCCTACAATGAGCAGTTCTTC
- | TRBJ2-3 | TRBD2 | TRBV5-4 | CASSLPGTSEPDTQYF | TGTGCCAGCAGCTTGCCCGGGACTAGCGAACCCGATACGCAGTATTTT
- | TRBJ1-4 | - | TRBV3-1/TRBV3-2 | CASSQRVPGEKLFF | TGTGCCAGCAGCCAACGGGTGCCGGGGGAAAAACTGTTTTTT
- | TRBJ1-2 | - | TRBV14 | CASSQEAVYGYTF | TGTGCCAGCAGCCAAGAGGCAGTATATGGCTACACCTTC
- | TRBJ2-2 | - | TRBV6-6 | CASKREGGRTGELFF | TGTGCCAGCAAAAGGGAGGGGGGCCGGACCGGGGAGCTGTTTTTT
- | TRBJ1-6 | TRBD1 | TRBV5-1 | CASSRDRGPNSPLHF | TGCGCCAGCAGCAGGGACAGGGGGCCCAATTCACCCCTCCACTTT
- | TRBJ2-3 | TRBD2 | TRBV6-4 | CASSPHEAGGPADTQYF | TGTGCCAGCAGCCCCCACGAAGCGGGGGGGCCTGCAGATACGCAGTATTTT
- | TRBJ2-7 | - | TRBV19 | CASSIAPDYEQYF | TGTGCCAGTAGTATAGCCCCAGATTACGAGCAGTACTTC
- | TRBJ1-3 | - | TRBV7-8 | CASSEGGNGNTIYF | TGTGCCAGCAGCGAGGGGGGGAACGGAAACACCATATATTTT
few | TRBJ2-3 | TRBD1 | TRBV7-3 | CASSSGTETDTQYF | TGTGCCAGCAGCTCGGGGACAGAGACAGATACGCAGTATTTT
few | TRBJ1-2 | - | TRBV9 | CASSVDEVSYGYTF | TGTGCCAGCAGCGTAGATGAGGTTAGCTATGGCTACACCTTC
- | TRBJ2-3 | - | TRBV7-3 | CASSPHLGASDTQYF | TGTGCCAGCAGCCCTCACTTAGGGGCCTCAGATACGCAGTATTTT
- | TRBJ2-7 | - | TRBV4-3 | CASSRGATTSSYEQYF | TGCGCCAGCAGCCGAGGCGCGACTACGAGCTCCTACGAGCAGTACTTC
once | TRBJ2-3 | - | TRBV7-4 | CASSLFNRTSTDTQYF | TGTGCCAGCAGCTTATTTAATCGGACTAGCACAGATACGCAGTATTTT
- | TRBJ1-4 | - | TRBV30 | CAWNAIATNEKLFF | TGTGCCTGGAACGCGATCGCAACTAATGAAAAACTGTTTTTT
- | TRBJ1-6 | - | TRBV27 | CASSLSLGRTYNSPLHF | TGTGCCAGCAGTTTAAGTTTAGGGAGGACCTATAATTCACCCCTCCACTTT
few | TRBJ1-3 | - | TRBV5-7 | CASSLAAGGVSGNTIYF | TGTGCCAGCAGCTTGGCGGCAGGAGGAGTCTCTGGAAACACCATATATTTT
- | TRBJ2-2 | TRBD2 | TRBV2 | CASSVSGGPTGELFF | TGTGCCAGCAGTGTGAGCGGGGGGCCAACCGGGGAGCTGTTTTTT
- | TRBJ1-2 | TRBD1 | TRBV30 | CAYHPGQGNYGYTF | TGTGCGTATCACCCTGGACAGGGAAACTATGGCTACACCTTC
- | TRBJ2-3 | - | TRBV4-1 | CASSQGRTTDTQYF | TGCGCCAGCAGCCAAGGGAGGACCACAGATACGCAGTATTTT
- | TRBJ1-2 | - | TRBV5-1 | CASSPGGRNYGYTF | TGCGCCAGCAGCCCTGGAGGCAGAAACTATGGCTACACCTTC
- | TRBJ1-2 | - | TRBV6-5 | CASRLFQGPGYTF | TGTGCCAGCAGGCTATTTCAGGGGCCGGGCTACACCTTC
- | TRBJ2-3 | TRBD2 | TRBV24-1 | CATSDSRTSGGADTQYF | TGTGCCACCAGTGATTCCCGGACTAGCGGGGGCGCAGATACGCAGTATTTT
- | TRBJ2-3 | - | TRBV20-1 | CSASGLARSLDTQYF | TGCAGTGCTAGTGGTTTGGCTAGATCCTTAGATACGCAGTATTTT
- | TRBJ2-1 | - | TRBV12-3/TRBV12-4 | CASSLPQGEQFF | TGTGCCAGCAGTTTACCGCAGGGTGAGCAGTTCTTC
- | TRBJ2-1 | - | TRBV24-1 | CATSDPSRAGDNEQFF | TGTGCCACCAGTGATCCTTCCAGGGCAGGGGACAATGAGCAGTTCTTC
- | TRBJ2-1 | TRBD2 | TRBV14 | CASRRASGGAPHEQFF | TGTGCCAGCAGAAGAGCTAGCGGGGGGGCACCCCATGAGCAGTTCTTC
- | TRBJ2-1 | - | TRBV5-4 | CASSLLQGFEQFF | TGTGCCAGCAGCTTACTCCAGGGGTTTGAGCAGTTCTTC
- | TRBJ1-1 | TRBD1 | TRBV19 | CASSPSGGRSYTEAFF | TGTGCCAGTAGTCCTTCAGGGGGCCGCAGTTACACTGAAGCTTTCTTT